Listed below are T cell receptor beta chains from one sample, sequenced in a study of T cell clones after liver transplantation. Profiled with immunoSEQ multiplex PCR; TCRdb holds only in-frame clones, not every one. The profile shows around 51,000 clones, approximately 87% of them singletons. This specimen was CD8+ T cells from blood, taken 12 months after liver transplant. The receptors derive from a human patient who received a liver transplant. Some T cells may be transferred from the graft donor. The CDR3 runs from the conserved cysteine through the conserved F or W. Fields, in order: V gene, clone size, J gene, D gene, CDR3 protein, CDR3 DNA. The D gene is left open where the match is weak. Size tells how often a clone was seen (once, few, many) or the class of an expanded clone, and some rows leave it out.

TRBV19	.	TRBJ1-2	.	CASSPQGSNYGYTF	TGTGCCAGTAGTCCCCAAGGGTCTAACTATGGCTACACCTTC
TRBV9	.	TRBJ1-3	.	CASSFQGSGNTIYF	TGTGCCAGCAGCTTCCAAGGCTCTGGAAACACCATATATTTT
TRBV28	.	TRBJ2-7	.	CASSNFRDLRYEQYF	TGTGCCAGCAGTAATTTCCGGGACCTGCGCTACGAGCAGTACTTC
TRBV2	few	TRBJ1-3	TRBD1	CASSEPDRGGDTIYF	TGTGCCAGCAGTGAGCCCGACAGGGGCGGGGACACCATATATTTT
TRBV10-2	.	TRBJ1-2	.	CASSESAGYGYTF	TGCGCCAGCAGTGAGTCGGCCGGCTATGGCTACACCTTC
TRBV15	.	TRBJ2-3	.	CATSRDFLDEGTDTQYF	TGTGCCACCAGCAGAGATTTCCTCGACGAAGGCACAGATACGCAGTATTTT
TRBV6-5	few	TRBJ2-1	.	CASRGSGDNEQFF	TGTGCCAGCAGAGGAAGTGGCGACAATGAGCAGTTCTTC
TRBV19	.	TRBJ2-1	TRBD2	CASSIRTSGSSYNEQFF	TGTGCCAGTAGTATAAGGACTAGCGGGAGCTCCTACAATGAGCAGTTCTTC
TRBV27	.	TRBJ2-5	TRBD1	CASSWTGGRETQYF	TGTGCCAGCAGTTGGACAGGGGGTCGAGAGACCCAGTACTTC
TRBV6-6	.	TRBJ1-1	.	CASSFSTANTEAFF	TGTGCCAGCAGTTTTTCGACAGCGAACACTGAAGCTTTCTTT
TRBV29-1	.	TRBJ2-6	.	CSVDQGSGGANVLTF	TGCAGCGTTGACCAGGGCTCAGGTGGGGCCAACGTCCTGACTTTC
TRBV2	.	TRBJ2-7	TRBD2	CAILAGDTYEQYF	TGTGCCATACTAGCGGGTGACACCTACGAGCAGTACTTC
TRBV27	few	TRBJ1-4	TRBD1	CASSRPGQGSEKLFF	TGTGCCAGCAGCCGCCCGGGACAGGGGAGTGAAAAACTGTTTTTT
TRBV12-5	.	TRBJ2-3	.	CASGLDGSTDTQYF	TGTGCTAGTGGTTTGGACGGGAGCACAGATACGCAGTATTTT
TRBV30	.	TRBJ2-3	TRBD2	CAWSGGLRSDTQYF	TGTGCCTGGAGTGGGGGACTAAGATCAGATACGCAGTATTTT
TRBV2	.	TRBJ1-5	.	CASSEGWGPGQPQHF	TGTGCCAGCAGTGAGGGCTGGGGGCCGGGGCAGCCCCAGCATTTT
TRBV4-3	once	TRBJ2-1	.	CASSQATLGEVADLNEQFF	TGCGCCAGCAGCCAAGCCACCTTAGGGGAGGTAGCGGACTTAAATGAGCAGTTCTTC
TRBV19	.	TRBJ1-1	.	CASGTANTEAFF	TGTGCCAGCGGGACGGCGAACACTGAAGCTTTCTTT
TRBV2	once	TRBJ1-2	.	CASSKGVGYGYTF	TGTGCCAGCAGTAAAGGGGTAGGATATGGCTACACCTTC
TRBV30	.	TRBJ2-7	.	CAGALKTFSSYEQYF	TGTGCCGGGGCCCTCAAAACTTTTAGCTCCTACGAGCAGTACTTC
TRBV5-4	.	TRBJ2-7	.	CASSLRDSYEQYF	TGTGCCAGCAGCTTGAGGGACTCCTACGAGCAGTACTTC
TRBV19	.	TRBJ1-5	TRBD1	CASGQGGYSNQPQHF	TGTGCCAGTGGACAGGGGGGTTATAGCAATCAGCCCCAGCATTTT
TRBV5-4	.	TRBJ2-5	.	CASSLDPGPETQYF	TGTGCCAGCAGCTTGGACCCGGGACCTGAGACCCAGTACTTC
TRBV4-1	.	TRBJ2-7	TRBD2	CASSQVAGVSYEQYF	TGCGCCAGCAGCCAAGTAGCGGGAGTGAGCTACGAGCAGTACTTC
TRBV7-9	.	TRBJ2-3	.	CASSRLEGTDTDTQYF	TGTGCCAGCAGCCGACTGGAGGGAACGGACACAGATACGCAGTATTTT
TRBV19	.	TRBJ2-7	.	CASSITSPSYEQYF	TGTGCCAGTAGTATTACTAGTCCTTCCTACGAGCAGTACTTC
TRBV19	once	TRBJ2-1	.	CASSIDRGGSGSYNEQFF	TGTGCCAGTAGTATAGATCGGGGCGGGTCAGGCTCCTACAATGAGCAGTTCTTC